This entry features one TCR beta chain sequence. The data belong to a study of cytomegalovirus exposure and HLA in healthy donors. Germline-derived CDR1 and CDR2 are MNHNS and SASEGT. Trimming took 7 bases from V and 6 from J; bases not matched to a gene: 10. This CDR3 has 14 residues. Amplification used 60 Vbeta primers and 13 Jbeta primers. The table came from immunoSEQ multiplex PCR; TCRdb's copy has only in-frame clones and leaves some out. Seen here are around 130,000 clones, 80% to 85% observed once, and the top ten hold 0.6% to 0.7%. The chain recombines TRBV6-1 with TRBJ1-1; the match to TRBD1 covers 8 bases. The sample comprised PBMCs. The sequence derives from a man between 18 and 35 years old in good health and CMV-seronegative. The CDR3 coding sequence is TGTGCCAGCACCCATGAACAGGGGGTCGCTGAAGCTTTCTTT. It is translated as CASTHEQGVAEAFF.